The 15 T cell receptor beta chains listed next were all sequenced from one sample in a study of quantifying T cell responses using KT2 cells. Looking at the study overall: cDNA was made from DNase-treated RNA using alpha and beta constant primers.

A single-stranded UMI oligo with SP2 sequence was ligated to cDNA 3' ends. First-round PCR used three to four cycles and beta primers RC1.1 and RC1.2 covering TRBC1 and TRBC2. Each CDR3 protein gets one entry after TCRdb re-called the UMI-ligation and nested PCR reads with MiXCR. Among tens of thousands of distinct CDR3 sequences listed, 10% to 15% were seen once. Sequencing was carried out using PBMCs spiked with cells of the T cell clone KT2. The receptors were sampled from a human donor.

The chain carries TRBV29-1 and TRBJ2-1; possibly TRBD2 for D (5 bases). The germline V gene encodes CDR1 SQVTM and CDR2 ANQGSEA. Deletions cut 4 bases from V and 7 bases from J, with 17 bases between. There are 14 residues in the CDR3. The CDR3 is CSVALTSFGNEQFF. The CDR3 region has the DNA TGCAGCGTTGCCCTAACTAGTTTCGGGAATGAGCAGTTCTTC.

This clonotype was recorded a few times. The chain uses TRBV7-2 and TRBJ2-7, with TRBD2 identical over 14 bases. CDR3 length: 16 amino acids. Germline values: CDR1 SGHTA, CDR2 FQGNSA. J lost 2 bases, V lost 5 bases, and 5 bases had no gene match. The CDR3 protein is CASSLGTSGSPYEQYF. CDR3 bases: TGTGCCAGCAGCCTAGGGACTAGCGGGAGCCCCTACGAGCAGTACTTC.

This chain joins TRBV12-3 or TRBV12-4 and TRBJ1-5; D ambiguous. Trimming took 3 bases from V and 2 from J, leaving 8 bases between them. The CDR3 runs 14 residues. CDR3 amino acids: CASSLRRGNQPQHF. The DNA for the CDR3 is TGTGCCAGCAGTTTGAGGAGGGGCAATCAGCCCCAGCATTTT.

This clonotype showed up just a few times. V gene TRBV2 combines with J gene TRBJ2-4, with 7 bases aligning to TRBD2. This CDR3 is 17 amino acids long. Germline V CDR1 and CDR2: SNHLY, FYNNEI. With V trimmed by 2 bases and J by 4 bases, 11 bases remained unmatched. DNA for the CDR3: TGTGCCAGCAGTGAAAAGATCGGGCGGGAGCTTAAAAACATTCAGTACTTC. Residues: CASSEKIGRELKNIQYF.

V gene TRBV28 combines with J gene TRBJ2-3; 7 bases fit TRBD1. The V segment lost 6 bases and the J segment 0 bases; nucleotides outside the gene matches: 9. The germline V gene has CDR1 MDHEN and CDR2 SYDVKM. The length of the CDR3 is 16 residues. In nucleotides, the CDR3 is TGTGCCAGCAGGTTAGGGACAGAGAGCAGCACAGATACGCAGTATTTT. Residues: CASRLGTESSTDTQYF.

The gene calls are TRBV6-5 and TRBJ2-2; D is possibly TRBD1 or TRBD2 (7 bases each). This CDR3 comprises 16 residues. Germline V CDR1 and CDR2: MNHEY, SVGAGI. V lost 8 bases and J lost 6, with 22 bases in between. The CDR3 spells CASRRGEGARPGELFF. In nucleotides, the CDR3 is TGTGCCAGCCGGAGGGGGGAGGGGGCAAGGCCCGGGGAGCTGTTTTTT.

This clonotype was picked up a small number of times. This CDR3 is CSVQGALNTEAFF. The CDR3 DNA is TGCAGCGTCCAAGGGGCCTTAAACACTGAAGCTTTCTTT. The chain has TRBV29-1 and TRBJ1-1; D may be TRBD1 (5 bases). In germline, CDR1 is SQVTM, CDR2 ANQGSEA. Trimming took off 6 bases at V and 2 bases at J, with 13 bases between the two ends. The CDR3 contains 13 residues. The complete variable domain, with remaining parts taken from reference TRBV29-1 and TRBJ1-1, reads SAVISQKPSRDICQRGTSLTIQCQVDSQVTMMFWYRQQPGQSLTLIATANQGSEATYESGFVIDKFPISRPNLTFSTLTVSNMSPEDSSIYLCSVQGALNTEAFFGQGTRLTVV.

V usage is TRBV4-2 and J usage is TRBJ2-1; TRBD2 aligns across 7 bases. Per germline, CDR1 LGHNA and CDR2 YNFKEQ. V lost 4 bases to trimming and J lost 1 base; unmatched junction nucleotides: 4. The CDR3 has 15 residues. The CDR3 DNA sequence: TGTGCCAGCAGCCGGCCTAGCGGATCCTACAATGAGCAGTTCTTC. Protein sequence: CASSRPSGSYNEQFF.

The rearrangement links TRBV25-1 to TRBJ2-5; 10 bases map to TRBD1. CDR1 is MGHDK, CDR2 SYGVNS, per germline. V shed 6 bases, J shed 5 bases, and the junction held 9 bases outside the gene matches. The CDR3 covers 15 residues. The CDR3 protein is CASSEGTGAGETQYF. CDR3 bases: TGTGCCAGCAGCGAAGGGACAGGGGCAGGGGAGACCCAGTACTTC.

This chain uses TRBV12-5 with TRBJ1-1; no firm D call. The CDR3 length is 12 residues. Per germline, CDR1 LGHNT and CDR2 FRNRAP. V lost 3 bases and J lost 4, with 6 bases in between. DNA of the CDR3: TGTGCTAGTGGTTTCTGGGGCACTGAAGCTTTCTTT. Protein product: CASGFWGTEAFF.

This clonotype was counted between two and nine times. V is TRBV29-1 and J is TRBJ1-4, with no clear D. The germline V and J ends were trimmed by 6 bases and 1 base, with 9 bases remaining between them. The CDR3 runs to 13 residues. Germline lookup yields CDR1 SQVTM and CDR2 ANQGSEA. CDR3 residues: CSVTLRTNEKLFF. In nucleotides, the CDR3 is TGCAGCGTGACCCTCAGAACTAATGAAAAACTGTTTTTT.

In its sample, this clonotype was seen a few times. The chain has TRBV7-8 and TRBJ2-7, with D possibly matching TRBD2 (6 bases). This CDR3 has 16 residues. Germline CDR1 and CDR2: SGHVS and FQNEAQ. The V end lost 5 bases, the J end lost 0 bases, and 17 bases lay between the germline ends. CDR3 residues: CASSRIQWDFSYEQYF. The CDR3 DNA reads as TGTGCCAGCAGCCGTATACAGTGGGACTTCTCCTACGAGCAGTACTTC. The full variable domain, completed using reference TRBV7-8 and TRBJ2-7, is GAGVSQSPRYKVAKRGQDVALRCDPISGHVSLFWYQQALGQGPEFLTYFQNEAQLDKSGLPSDRFFAERPEGSVSTLKIQRTQQEDSAVYLCASSRIQWDFSYEQYFGPGTRLTVT.

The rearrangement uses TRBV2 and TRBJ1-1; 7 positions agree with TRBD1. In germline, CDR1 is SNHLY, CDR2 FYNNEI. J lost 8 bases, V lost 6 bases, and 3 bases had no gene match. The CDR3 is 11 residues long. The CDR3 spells CASRTGPEAFF. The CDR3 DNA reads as TGTGCCAGCAGGACAGGGCCCGAAGCTTTCTTT.

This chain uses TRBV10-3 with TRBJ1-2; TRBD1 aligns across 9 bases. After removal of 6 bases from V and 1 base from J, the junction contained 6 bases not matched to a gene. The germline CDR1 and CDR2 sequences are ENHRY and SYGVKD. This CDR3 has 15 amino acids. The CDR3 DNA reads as TGTGCCATCAGCCTGGACAGGGGAATTAACTATGGCTACACCTTC. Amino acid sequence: CAISLDRGINYGYTF.

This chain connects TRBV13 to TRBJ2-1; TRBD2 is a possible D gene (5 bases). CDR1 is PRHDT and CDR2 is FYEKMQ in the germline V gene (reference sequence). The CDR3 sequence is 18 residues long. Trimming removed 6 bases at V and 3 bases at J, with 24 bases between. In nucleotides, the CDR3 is TGTGCCAGCAGTCGACGACTGAGGGAGCCCGGGGACTACAATGAGCAGTTCTTC. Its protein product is CASSRRLREPGDYNEQFF.